The 18 T cell receptor beta chains listed next were all sequenced from one sample in a study of CD8 T cells in ankylosing spondylitis. MiXCR was run by TCRdb on the 5' RACE reads, yielding one entry per CDR3 protein. The sample has hundreds of thousands of distinct CDR3 sequences, about 20% seen once; the top ten hold about 3.7%. Sequenced input: blood, either unsorted or a sorted T cell fraction (not recorded which). The receptor set was obtained from a female donor with ankylosing spondylitis or in good health (not recorded which).

The sample holds a few counts of this clonotype. The chain is built from TRBV12-3 or TRBV12-4 and TRBJ1-3; a possible D gene is TRBD1 (5 bases). Trimming removed 7 bases from V and 1 base from J, with 8 bases in between. CDR3 length: 13 amino acids. The CDR3 here is CASIQGSGNTIYF. The CDR3 nucleotides are TGTGCCAGCATTCAGGGTTCTGGAAACACCATATATTTT.

The rearrangement joins TRBV5-5 to TRBJ2-5; 7 bases line up with TRBD2. Germline CDR1 reads SGHKS; CDR2 reads YYEKEE (reference sequence). J lost 4 bases, V lost 6 bases, and 15 bases had no gene match. This CDR3 has 16 residues. The CDR3 reads CASTLRRRELGETQYF. CDR3 bases: TGTGCCAGCACCCTCCGACGGCGGGAGCTGGGAGAGACCCAGTACTTC.

This chain connects TRBV3-1 to TRBJ1-1, with a tentative D call TRBD1 (6 bases). The CDR3 consists of 16 residues. Trimming took 4 bases from V and 7 from J, leaving 22 bases between them. Germline V CDR1 and CDR2: LGHDT, YNNKEL (reference sequence). The CDR3 DNA follows: TGTGCCAGCAGCCGCCCCCCATCACAGGGAGCCCATGAAGCTTTCTTT. Translation: CASSRPPSQGAHEAFF.

The chain employs TRBV5-4 and TRBJ1-6; D not resolved. In germline, CDR1 is SGHNT, CDR2 YYREEE (reference sequence). The ends were cut back, 6 bases at V and 3 bases at J, with 10 bases in the middle. This CDR3 comprises 14 residues. The CDR3 coding sequence is TGTGCCAGCACCACCGCAGGCTATAATTCACCCCTCCACTTT. It codes for CASTTAGYNSPLHF.

The chain uses TRBV10-3 and TRBJ2-1; D is undetermined. CDR1 and CDR2 (germline): ENHRY, SYGVKD. V was pared by 6 bases and J by 8 bases, with 14 bases between. The CDR3 has 13 amino acids. The CDR3: CAIRGSGSDEQFF. CDR3 bases: TGTGCCATCAGGGGATCCGGATCCGATGAGCAGTTCTTC.

On this clonotype: This may be a read error, as it is one base from a much larger clone. V gene TRBV7-2 combines with J gene TRBJ2-5; D remains ambiguous. The CDR3 is 13 residues long. Germline CDR1 is SGHTA and CDR2 is FQGNSA. The DNA of the CDR3 is TGTGCCAGCAGCTTAGCGGTCCAAGAGACCCAGTGCTTC. It encodes CASSLAVQETQCF.

This clonotype occurred a few times. The genes are TRBV15 and TRBJ1-2; no definite D call. Trimming pared 4 bases from V and 7 bases from J, leaving 16 bases between. Germline lookup yields CDR1 LNHNV and CDR2 YYDKDF (reference sequence). The CDR3 spans 14 residues. CDR3 DNA sequence: TGTGCCACCAGCAACAACAGAGAGGGTGGTGGCTACACCTTC. Amino acids: CATSNNREGGGYTF.

The V and J genes are TRBV30 and TRBJ1-5; possible D gene TRBD1, 5 bases. CDR1 and CDR2 (germline): GTSNPN, SVGIG (reference sequence). V was pared by 2 bases and J by 7 bases, with 6 bases between. CDR3 size: 11 residues. CDR3 bases: TGTGCCTGGAGTAAGGGGCAGCCCCAGCATTTT. Protein sequence: CAWSKGQPQHF.

The V call is TRBV6-2 or TRBV6-3, the J call TRBJ2-7, with D unclear. Trimming removed 5 bases at V and 6 bases at J, with 14 bases between. Per the germline V gene, CDR1 is MNHEY and CDR2 is SVGEGT. The CDR3 contains 13 residues. The CDR3 DNA reads as TGTGCCAGCAGTCGATCCCGGCCCTTCGAGCAGTACTTC. As protein: CASSRSRPFEQYF.

Only a few counts were recorded for this clonotype. The J gene is TRBJ1-1, the V gene TRBV10-3, with D unresolved. The germline gives CDR1 ENHRY, CDR2 SYGVKD. Trimming left V 5 bases short and J 0 bases short, with 22 bases between. This CDR3 has 18 residues. The CDR3 sequence: CAISPHSGGPLMNTEAFF. CDR3 bases: TGTGCCATCAGTCCTCACAGCGGAGGACCGCTCATGAACACTGAAGCTTTCTTT.

This clonotype turned up a few times. The chain is built from TRBV5-1 and TRBJ2-7; D tentatively fits TRBD1 or TRBD2 (5 bases each). Trimming pared 4 bases from V and 5 bases from J, leaving 13 bases between. The CDR3 is 13 amino acids. The germline CDR1 and CDR2 sequences are SGHRS and YFSETQ. The DNA of the CDR3 is TGCGCCAGCAGCGAGGGACCAGCACACGAGCAGTACTTC. This translates into CASSEGPAHEQYF.

V and J are TRBV24-1 and TRBJ2-2; weak D call: TRBD1 (5 bases). V lost 6 bases, J lost 7 bases, and 17 bases lay in between. The CDR3 runs 15 residues. Looked up from germline, CDR1 is KGHDR and CDR2 is SFDVKD. The CDR3 spells CATSPPAGRLGELFF. The CDR3 DNA reads as TGTGCCACCAGTCCCCCGGCAGGGCGCCTCGGGGAGCTGTTTTTT.

This chain connects TRBV6-1 to TRBJ2-2; 11 bases line up with TRBD2. The V gene end was trimmed by 6 bases and the J gene end by 7 bases; junction bases not matched to a gene: 13. CDR3 length: 17 amino acids. Germline assignment: CDR1 MNHNS and CDR2 SASEGT. The CDR3 sequence is CASRPDTSGRRGGELFF. Written as DNA, the CDR3 is TGTGCCAGCAGACCCGACACTAGCGGGAGAAGGGGCGGGGAGCTGTTTTTT.

The chain is built from TRBV7-2 and TRBJ2-7, with a weak D call TRBD1 (6 bases). V lost 3 bases and J 6 bases, leaving 9 bases between the germline ends. CDR3 length equals 12 residues. Germline CDR1 SGHTA, CDR2 FQGNSA. CDR3 DNA: TGTGCCAGCAGCTTCCTGACAGGCGAGCAGTACTTC. Translation gives CASSFLTGEQYF.

A few counts support this clonotype. The chain is built from TRBV15 and TRBJ1-1, with D tentatively TRBD1 (6 bases). The V end was cut by 0 bases, the J end by 3 bases, with 14 bases between. The germline gives CDR1 LNHNV, CDR2 YYDKDF (reference sequence). The CDR3 sequence is 16 residues long. CDR3 DNA: TGTGCCACCAGCAGAGATCTCTTCGGGGGCGACACTGAAGCTTTCTTT. Translated, it gives CATSRDLFGGDTEAFF.

This clonotype came up a few times. The V call is TRBV20-1, the J call TRBJ2-7; 9 bases align to TRBD1. The ends lost 4 bases at V and 4 bases at J; junction bases unmatched: 11. The CDR3 contains 15 residues. CDR1 and CDR2 from the germline V gene are DFQATT and SNEGSKA (reference sequence). The CDR3 sequence: CSAKYSGTGMYEQYF. The DNA of the CDR3 is TGCAGTGCTAAGTATTCCGGGACAGGGATGTACGAGCAGTACTTC.

This sequence joins TRBV20-1 and TRBJ1-1; no definite D call. Per the germline V gene, CDR1 is DFQATT and CDR2 is SNEGSKA (reference sequence). Trimming removed 3 bases from V and 1 base from J, with 12 bases in between. CDR3 size: 14 residues. DNA of the CDR3: TGCAGTGCTAGCCCCCCCGGGCCGAACACTGAAGCTTTCTTT. This sequence encodes CSASPPGPNTEAFF.

V and J are TRBV19 and TRBJ2-7, with TRBD2 identical over 8 bases. Germline CDR1 is LNHDA and CDR2 is SQIVND (reference sequence). Losses at the gene ends were 7 bases for V and 9 bases for J; bases not matched to a gene: 17. This CDR3 spans 15 amino acids. CDR3 bases: TGTGCCAGTACCCCCCGGAGCGGGAGTGGGTTGTGGCAGTACTTC. Translated: CASTPRSGSGLWQYF.